A selection of T cell receptor beta chains follows, all from one sample in a study of OX40 agonist ivuxolimab in advanced cancers. Produced via immunoSEQ multiplex PCR; TCRdb's table is partial and in-frame only. The sample includes about 77,000 clones, roughly 91% seen only once; the top ten take approximately 2.3%. The material was CD4+ or CD8+ T cells sorted from blood, obtained in a trial of the OX40 agonist ivuxolimab. Every receptor here comes from an adult with an advanced solid tumor such as melanoma, head and neck, liver or kidney cancer. Each CDR3 is given with its conserved first and last residue. D genes are given only for firm matches. The size of a clone is reported for some rows only, either as once, few or many, or as a class for expanded clones.

TRBV7-9,.,16,TRBD1,TRBJ1-6,CASSSPGQGINSPLHF,TGTGCCAGCAGCTCTCCGGGACAGGGTATTAATTCACCCCTCCACTTT
TRBV10-1,.,15,.,TRBJ2-1,CASSHRSISYNEQFF,TGCGCCAGCAGCCACAGGTCCATCTCCTACAATGAGCAGTTCTTC
TRBV28,once,14,.,TRBJ1-5,CATTPAGVNQPQHF,TGTGCCACCACCCCCGCGGGGGTTAATCAGCCCCAGCATTTT
TRBV2,.,14,TRBD1,TRBJ2-7,CASSVGQGYYEQYF,TGTGCCAGCAGTGTGGGACAGGGGTACTACGAGCAGTACTTC
TRBV19,.,16,TRBD2,TRBJ2-1,CASSSPGTSGSYEQFF,TGTGCCAGTAGTTCCCCCGGGACTAGCGGGAGCTATGAGCAGTTCTTC
TRBV5-1,.,16,TRBD2,TRBJ2-2,CASSSLGSTGGWKLFF,TGCGCCAGCAGCTCCCTTGGTTCCACGGGGGGGTGGAAACTGTTTTTT
TRBV7-9,.,15,TRBD1,TRBJ1-5,CASSFGQGHNQPQHF,TGTGCCAGCAGCTTCGGACAGGGACATAATCAGCCCCAGCATTTT
TRBV12-2,.,19,.,TRBJ1-5,CASRPPGTGGPHSNQPQHF,TGTGCAAGTCGCCCCCCCGGGACAGGGGGGCCCCATAGCAATCAGCCCCAGCATTTT
TRBV11-1,.,14,TRBD2,TRBJ2-1,CASSLDSGIDEQFF,TGTGCCAGCAGCTTGGATAGCGGGATTGATGAGCAGTTCTTC
TRBV9,.,15,.,TRBJ1-1,CASSAQVQGFAEAFF,TGTGCCAGCAGCGCACAGGTACAGGGATTCGCTGAAGCTTTCTTT
TRBV29-1,.,11,.,TRBJ2-1,CSARYNNEQFF,TGCAGCGCGAGATATAACAATGAGCAGTTCTTC
TRBV15,.,14,.,TRBJ2-3,CATSRDGPPDTQYF,TGTGCCACCAGCAGAGATGGACCCCCAGATACGCAGTATTTT
TRBV4-2,.,13,.,TRBJ1-1,CASSQEFYTEAFF,TGTGCCAGCAGCCAAGAGTTTTACACTGAAGCTTTCTTT
TRBV29-1,.,15,TRBD1,TRBJ1-1,CSLSGPGQGGTEAFF,TGCAGCCTTTCAGGGCCGGGACAGGGTGGAACTGAAGCTTTCTTT
TRBV5-1,.,14,TRBD1,TRBJ2-5,CASTGQGRGETQYF,TGCGCCAGCACGGGACAGGGTAGAGGAGAGACCCAGTACTTC
TRBV18,.,12,.,TRBJ1-2,CASSESRDGYTF,TGTGCCAGCTCCGAATCACGGGATGGCTACACCTTC
TRBV5-1,.,16,TRBD2,TRBJ2-3,CASSAGLAGDTDTQYF,TGCGCCAGCAGCGCCGGACTAGCGGGGGACACAGATACGCAGTATTTT
TRBV6-6,.,16,TRBD2,TRBJ2-1,CASRVLAGSSYNEQFF,TGTGCCAGCAGGGTCTTAGCGGGAAGCTCCTACAATGAGCAGTTCTTC
TRBV5-6,.,16,TRBD1,TRBJ1-1,CASREGPGQENTEAFF,TGTGCCAGCCGGGAGGGCCCCGGACAGGAGAACACTGAAGCTTTCTTT
TRBV19,few,14,TRBD1,TRBJ1-1,CASSMTGGYTEAFF,TGTGCCAGTAGTATGACAGGGGGATATACTGAAGCTTTCTTT
TRBV5-5,once,16,TRBD2,TRBJ2-5,CASSLPPLAGAETQYF,TGTGCCAGCAGCCTCCCCCCCCTAGCGGGAGCAGAGACCCAGTACTTC
TRBV18,.,16,.,TRBJ1-2,CASSPSTGATDYGYTF,TGTGCCAGCTCACCAAGCACCGGGGCAACTGACTATGGCTACACCTTC
TRBV7-7,.,13,TRBD1,TRBJ2-7,CASSPRTGDEQYF,TGTGCTAGCAGCCCCCGGACAGGGGACGAGCAGTACTTC
TRBV5-4,.,13,.,TRBJ2-7,CASSPGLPYEQYF,TGTGCCAGCAGTCCCGGGCTACCCTACGAGCAGTACTTC
TRBV6-6,.,14,.,TRBJ1-1,CASSSGLINTEAFF,TGTGCCAGCAGTTCGGGCTTAATTAACACTGAAGCTTTCTTT
TRBV2,.,13,.,TRBJ2-3,CASTPGLADTQYF,TGTGCCAGCACCCCCGGTCTGGCAGATACGCAGTATTTT
TRBV27,.,24,TRBD1,TRBJ2-3,CASSSRFGARGNMRTGPSTDTQYF,TGTGCCAGCAGTTCGCGATTCGGGGCCCGGGGGAATATGAGGACAGGGCCGAGCACAGATACGCAGTATTTT
TRBV7-9,.,15,.,TRBJ1-6,CASSLRGGGNSPLHF,TGTGCCAGCAGCTTAAGAGGTGGTGGTAATTCACCCCTCCACTTT